The entry that follows covers one T cell receptor beta chain sequence. The data originate from a study of blood T cell repertoires in COVID-19. For the study at large: Samples representing acute and convalescent COVID-19 were sourced from the United States, Italy and Spain. PBMCs, B-cell-depleted T cells, or T cells provided the cDNA or gDNA that made up the material.

The CDR3 has 16 residues. The V gene end was trimmed by 5 bases and the J gene end by 0 bases; junction bases not matched to a gene: 7. Per the germline V gene, CDR1 is LNHDA and CDR2 is SQIVND (reference sequence). Original processing notes: Counts of nucleated cells, estimated from reference gene primer amplification, were obtained. Only in-frame clones appear in the TCRdb table, and some are missing; sequencing was by immunoSEQ multiplex PCR. V and J calls and clone size are copied from that table; D and trimming were computed from the DNA. The sample lists some 200,000 clones; around 84% were seen once.

The material sequenced was peripheral blood. This clonotype was sampled from a man in his forties or fifties with acute or convalescent COVID-19. The chain carries TRBV19 and TRBJ1-5, with 7 bases fitting TRBD1. In DNA, the CDR3 is TGTGCCAGTAGTCTCCAGGGGGGATATAGCAATCAGCCCCAGCATTTT. This translates into CASSLQGGYSNQPQHF.